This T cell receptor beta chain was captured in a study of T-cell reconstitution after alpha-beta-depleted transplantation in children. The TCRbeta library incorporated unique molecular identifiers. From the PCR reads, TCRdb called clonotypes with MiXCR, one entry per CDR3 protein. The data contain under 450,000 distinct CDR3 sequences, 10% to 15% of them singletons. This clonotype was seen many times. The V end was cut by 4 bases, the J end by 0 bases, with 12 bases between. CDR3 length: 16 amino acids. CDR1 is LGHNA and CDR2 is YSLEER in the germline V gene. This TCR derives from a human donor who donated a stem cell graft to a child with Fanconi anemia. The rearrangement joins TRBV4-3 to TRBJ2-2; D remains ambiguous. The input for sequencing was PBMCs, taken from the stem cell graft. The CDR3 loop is CASSPMVPPNTGELFF. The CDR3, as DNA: TGCGCCAGCAGCCCAATGGTCCCCCCGAACACCGGGGAGCTGTTTTTT.